This passage covers 17 T cell receptor beta chains from one sample sequenced in a study of CD8+ T cells in alopecia areata. TCR sequencing used cDNA made by reverse transcription of extracted RNA. Measured with immunoSEQ multiplex PCR; TCRdb has only the in-frame clones, and not every one. The sample lists under 150,000 clones, around two thirds occurring once. Sequenced: CD8+ T cells sorted from blood. The origin of the receptors is a human donor in good health.

As regards this clone: A far larger clone is a single base away, which makes a read error likely. The identical CDR3 is also encoded by other nucleotide sequences in the sample. V and J are TRBV29-1 and TRBJ2-7; D possibly corresponds to TRBD2 (5 bases). The CDR3 extends over 13 amino acids. V gave up 2 bases and J gave up 2 bases, with 10 bases separating them. CDR1 SQVTM and CDR2 ANQGSEA come from the germline V gene. CDR3 nucleotides: TGCAGCGTTGAAACGGGGAACACCTACGAGCAGTACTTC. Protein product: CSVETGNTYEQYF.

This clone came up a few times. The rearrangement links TRBV14 to TRBJ1-2; 10 positions agree with TRBD1. Germline CDR1 is SGHDN and CDR2 is FVKESK. This CDR3 is 14 amino acids long. J gave up 8 bases and V 4 bases, and 7 bases lay outside the gene matches. For the CDR3, the DNA is TGTGCCAGCAGCCCCCATCGGACAGGGGGAGGCTACACCTTC. The encoded protein is CASSPHRTGGGYTF.

The V call is TRBV28, the J call TRBJ2-7; 11 nucleotides agree with TRBD1. With 5 bases clipped from V and 3 bases from J, the junction kept 6 bases outside the gene matches. This CDR3 is 15 amino acids long. CDR1 is MDHEN, CDR2 SYDVKM, per germline. CDR3 sequence: CASSNGQGAIYEQYF. In nucleotides, the CDR3 is TGTGCCAGCAGTAACGGACAGGGGGCGATCTACGAGCAGTACTTC.

For this clone: One end of the junction varies from germline; a read error may be responsible. The chain is built from TRBV27 and TRBJ1-5, with D possibly TRBD1 on 6 matching bases. This CDR3 is 11 amino acids long. From germline, CDR1 is MNHEY and CDR2 SMNVEV (reference sequence). The CDR3 spells CGTGSKQPQHF. The CDR3 coding sequence is TGCGGAACAGGGTCTAAACAGCCCCAGCATTTT.

This chain uses TRBV6-6 with TRBJ2-3, with 8 positions matching TRBD2. V lost 2 bases, J lost 6 bases, and 10 bases stayed unmatched. CDR1 is MNHNY, CDR2 SVGAGI, per germline (reference sequence). The CDR3 sequence is 16 residues long. The CDR3 loop reads CASSYATSGAKDTQYF. As DNA, the CDR3 is TGTGCCAGCAGTTACGCAACTAGCGGAGCTAAGGATACGCAGTATTTT.

This clone turned up a few times. In DNA, the CDR3 is TGTGCCAGCAGCTCCCGTGGGATAGCGTGGAACACCGGGGAGCTGTTTTTT. The encoded protein is CASSSRGIAWNTGELFF. The rearrangement links TRBV11-2 to TRBJ2-2, with D tentatively TRBD2 (5 bases). This CDR3 contains 17 residues. CDR1 SGHAT and CDR2 FQNNGV come from the germline V gene. V shed 4 bases and J shed 1 base, with 16 bases lying between them.

This chain connects TRBV7-8 to TRBJ2-5, with D possibly TRBD2 on 5 matching bases. This CDR3 region has 14 residues. Trimming cost V 1 base and J 4 bases, with 10 bases left between them. The germline CDR1 and CDR2 sequences are SGHVS and FQNEAQ. In DNA, the CDR3 is TGTGCCAGCAGCTTAGGATCGGGGAGAGAGACCCAGTACTTC. Protein product: CASSLGSGRETQYF.

As to this clone: The sample has other DNA sequences that encode this CDR3 too. The gene calls are TRBV7-9 and TRBJ1-5; D remains unclear. The germline V gene encodes CDR1 SEHNR and CDR2 FQNEAQ (reference sequence). The CDR3 sequence is 12 residues long. V was clipped by 1 base and J by 6 bases, with 4 bases between them. The CDR3 protein is CASSLGIQPQHF. CDR3 in DNA: TGTGCCAGCAGCTTAGGAATTCAGCCCCAGCATTTT. Complete variable domain (other parts from reference TRBV7-9 and TRBJ1-5): DTGVSQNPRHKITKRGQNVTFRCDPISEHNRLYWYRQTLGQGPEFLTYFQNEAQLEKSRLLSDRFSAERPKGSFSTLEIQRTEQGDSAMYLCASSLGIQPQHFGDGTRLSIL.

V usage is TRBV7-6 and J usage is TRBJ2-3, with D perhaps TRBD1 or TRBD2 (5 bases each). This CDR3 has 14 residues. The V end was cut by 5 bases, the J end by 5 bases, with 14 bases between. Germline V gives CDR1 SGHVS, CDR2 FNYEAQ. The CDR3 protein is CASSKTGPRDTQYF. CDR3 sequence (DNA): TGTGCCAGCAGCAAAACGGGGCCACGAGATACGCAGTATTTT.

This clone was seen a few times. The chain employs TRBV7-9 and TRBJ2-3, with D perhaps TRBD2 (6 bases). Germline assignment: CDR1 SEHNR and CDR2 FQNEAQ (reference sequence). V lost 1 base to trimming and J lost 2 bases, with 13 bases between them. The CDR3 consists of 16 residues. The CDR3 spells CASSLGGLPTTDTQYF. CDR3 bases: TGTGCCAGCAGCTTAGGCGGACTACCCACCACAGATACGCAGTATTTT.

The chain uses TRBV2 and TRBJ2-1; 8 bases agree with TRBD2. Unmatched junction bases numbered 9, after V lost 0 bases and J lost 5 bases. This CDR3 contains 17 residues. From germline, CDR1 is SNHLY and CDR2 FYNNEI. CDR3 in amino acids: CASSEAFALADNNEQFF. The DNA for the CDR3 is TGTGCCAGCAGTGAAGCGTTTGCACTAGCGGATAACAATGAGCAGTTCTTC.

The rearrangement links TRBV2 to TRBJ1-1; 7 bases agree with TRBD1. CDR1 SNHLY and CDR2 FYNNEI come from the germline V gene. The CDR3 has 13 amino acids. V lost 8 bases and J lost 1; bases outside the gene matches: 4. The CDR3 is CASRGQTNTEAFF. CDR3 bases: TGTGCCAGCCGGGGACAGACGAACACTGAAGCTTTCTTT.

The sample holds a few counts of this clone. The sample has other DNA sequences that encode this CDR3 too. The chain carries TRBV29-1 and TRBJ1-2, with D uncertain. This CDR3 has 11 residues. V was clipped by 1 base and J by 8 bases, with 8 bases between them. Germline V gene lookup returns CDR1 SQVTM and CDR2 ANQGSEA. CDR3 in DNA: TGCAGCGTTGAAGCCAGAGGGGGCTACACCTTC. Protein: CSVEARGGYTF.

CDR3: CSVDGVPMTQFF. DNA of the CDR3: TGCAGCGTTGACGGGGTACCGATGACTCAGTTCTTC. The genes are TRBV29-1 and TRBJ2-1; D might be TRBD2 (5 bases). Germline CDR1 reads SQVTM; CDR2 reads ANQGSEA. V lost 3 bases, J lost 13 bases, and 16 bases lay in between. CDR3 size: 12 residues.

This chain uses TRBV5-6 with TRBJ2-1; D might be TRBD1 (5 bases). The V end was cut by 3 bases, the J end by 4 bases, with 11 bases between. Per the germline V gene, CDR1 is SGHDT and CDR2 is YYEEEE. This CDR3 is built from 14 residues. CDR3 sequence: CASSSGQEYNEQFF. The CDR3 DNA sequence: TGTGCCAGCAGCTCAGGGCAAGAATACAATGAGCAGTTCTTC.

V is TRBV29-1 and J is TRBJ2-3; D is ambiguous. The germline V gene has CDR1 SQVTM and CDR2 ANQGSEA. Deletions cut 3 bases from V and 0 bases from J, with 16 bases between. The CDR3 length is 16 residues. The CDR3 reads CSVDASRKASTDTQYF. DNA for the CDR3: TGCAGCGTTGATGCGTCACGGAAAGCTAGCACAGATACGCAGTATTTT.

J is TRBJ2-5 and V is TRBV6-6; D possibly corresponds to TRBD1 (6 bases). Judging by the DNA end, TRBJ2-7 fits better; the J call may be wrong. The V gene's germline CDR1 is MNHNY and CDR2 SVGAGI (reference sequence). CDR3 length: 14 residues. In nucleotides, the CDR3 is TGTGCCAGCAGTTTCCGGGACACCTATTACGAGCAGTACTTC. This encodes CASSFRDTYYEQYF.